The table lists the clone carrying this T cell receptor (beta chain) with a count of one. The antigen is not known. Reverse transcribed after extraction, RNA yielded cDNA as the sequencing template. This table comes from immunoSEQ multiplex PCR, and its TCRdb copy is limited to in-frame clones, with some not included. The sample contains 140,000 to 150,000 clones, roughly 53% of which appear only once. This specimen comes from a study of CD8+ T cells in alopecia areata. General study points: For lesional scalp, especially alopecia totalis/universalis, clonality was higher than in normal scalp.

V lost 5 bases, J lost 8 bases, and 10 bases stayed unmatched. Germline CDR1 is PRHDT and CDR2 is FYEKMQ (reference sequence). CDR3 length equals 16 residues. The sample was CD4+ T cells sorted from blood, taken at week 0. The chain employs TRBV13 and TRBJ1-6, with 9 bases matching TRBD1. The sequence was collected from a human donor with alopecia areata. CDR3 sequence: CASSLQGGQGYSPLHF. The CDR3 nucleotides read TGTGCCAGCAGCCTCCAGGGGGGACAGGGATATTCACCCCTCCACTTT.